The source of this TCR beta chain is a study of T cells in Graves' hyperthyroidism and ophthalmopathy. Whole-study results and caveats: Ophthalmopathy, as predicted by the model, came a median roughly 6.5 months after the prediction. Ophthalmopathy was distinguished from stable hyperthyroidism by 13 V-J signatures. Most thyroid-expanded clonotypes above 0.001 were also found in blood.

Researchers amplified the TCR beta CDR3 regions from RNA transcripts. Using the HTBI primer set, a first-round RT-PCR was run on the TCR CDR3. In TCRdb, the multiplex PCR reads were re-called with MiXCR into one record per CDR3 protein. The sample holds around 660,000 distinct CDR3 sequences, 40% to 55% seen once. This clonotype has a count of ten or more. What it binds is not known. Per the germline V gene, CDR1 is SNHLY and CDR2 is FYNNEI. V lost 7 bases and J 2 bases, leaving 11 bases between the germline ends. This CDR3 is built from 13 residues. Specimen: peripheral blood or thyroid tissue (not recorded which). This TCR was sampled from an adult man with Graves' disease, either hyperthyroidism or ophthalmopathy (not recorded which). The genes are TRBV2 and TRBJ1-2, with no clear D. CDR3 sequence reads: CASTAGFNYGYTF. DNA for the CDR3: TGTGCCAGCACCGCCGGCTTCAACTATGGCTACACCTTC.